What follows are 11 T cell receptor beta chains derived from one specimen sequenced in a study of regulatory T cells in long-lasting Graves disease (TCRdb year 2021). Library creation used multiplex PCR. This sample was sequenced with an Illumina HiSeq 4000. To build TCR beta libraries, CDR3 regions were amplified by Arm-PCR using iRepertoire HTBI primers. TCRdb took the public reads, trimmed them with fastp at Q25, ran MiXCR for clone calling and kept in-frame beta chains. Each CDR3 protein gets just one entry, which takes the most common genes and DNA from the rows behind it. For this sample the table gives roughly 380,000 distinct CDR3 sequences, of which about 16% were detected only once. Together, the top ten hold 22% of the sample. The sample's time point label is to be understood as: newly diagnosed GD, antithyroid drugs for less than 3 months. RNA was extracted from PBMCs in TRIzol for both TCR sequencing and RNA sequencing.

Sequences were derived from peripheral blood mononuclear cells (PBMCs), sampled at new diagnosis, from a patient treated with antithyroid drugs. The receptors come from a female donor with Graves disease.

Notes on this clonotype: A clone one base away is much larger, so this may be a read error. The chain employs TRBV5-6 and TRBJ1-1, with D uncertain. Germline V gene data show CDR1 as SGHDT and CDR2 as YYEEEE. V was trimmed by 0 bases and J by 8 bases, leaving 8 bases between them. This CDR3 has 12 amino acids. CDR3 sequence: CASSLGTCEAFF. In DNA, the CDR3 is TGTGCCAGCAGCTTGGGCACATGCGAAGCTTTCTTT.

This clonotype was seen many times. V usage is TRBV11-2 and J usage is TRBJ2-5; the D is unclear. CDR1 is SGHAT, CDR2 FQNNGV, per germline. This CDR3 contains 15 residues. Trimming removed 5 bases at V and 0 bases at J, with 13 bases between. The CDR3 nucleotides read TGTGCCAGCAGCCAAGCGACCGCCTACCAAGAGACCCAGTACTTC. Protein product: CASSQATAYQETQYF.

The chain links TRBV7-9 to TRBJ1-1; 7 positions match TRBD1. Germline loops: CDR1 SEHNR, CDR2 FQNEAQ (reference sequence). V shed 5 bases, J shed 1 base, and the junction held 10 bases outside the gene matches. This CDR3 is built from 16 residues. The CDR3 bases are TGTGCCAGCAGCGTCAGGGGGTGGAGTGAGAACACTGAAGCTTTCTTT. Its protein product is CASSVRGWSENTEAFF.

This clonotype occurred many times. The rearrangement joins TRBV30 to TRBJ1-4, with D maybe TRBD1 (6 bases). The CDR3 runs to 14 residues. CDR1 and CDR2 from the germline V gene are GTSNPN and SVGIG (reference sequence). Trimming shortened V by 4 bases and J by 8 bases, and 17 bases separated the two germline ends. For the CDR3, the DNA is TGTGCCTGGACCCCAGGGGCAGGGAGGGAAAAACTGTTTTTT. Its protein product is CAWTPGAGREKLFF. Supplemented by reference TRBV30 and TRBJ1-4, the full variable domain reads SQTIHQWPATLVQPVGSPLSLECTVEGTSNPNLYWYRQAAGRGLQLLFYSVGIGQISSEVPQNLSASRPQDRQFILSSKKLLLSDSGFYLCAWTPGAGREKLFFGSGTQLSVL.

This clonotype was observed at least ten times. CDR3 region: CATRQGAGDTQYF. In DNA, the CDR3 is TGTGCCACCAGACAGGGGGCAGGAGATACGCAGTATTTT. V and J are TRBV6-2 or TRBV6-3 and TRBJ2-3, with 10 bases fitting TRBD1. Germline values: CDR1 MNHEY, CDR2 SVGEGT. This CDR3 comprises 13 residues. V lost 10 bases and J lost 5; bases outside the gene matches: 6.

At least ten counts were recorded for this clonotype. V gene TRBV30 combines with J gene TRBJ1-1; perhaps TRBD1 as D (6 bases). V lost 3 bases to trimming and J lost 0 bases, with 8 bases between them. Per germline, CDR1 GTSNPN and CDR2 SVGIG (reference sequence). The length of the CDR3 is 13 residues. The CDR3 region has the DNA TGTGCCTGGAGGGACAGCGTGAACACTGAAGCTTTCTTT. As protein: CAWRDSVNTEAFF. The complete variable domain, with remaining parts taken from reference TRBV30 and TRBJ1-1, reads SQTIHQWPATLVQPVGSPLSLECTVEGTSNPNLYWYRQAAGRGLQLLFYSVGIGQISSEVPQNLSASRPQDRQFILSSKKLLLSDSGFYLCAWRDSVNTEAFFGQGTRLTVV.

This clonotype showed up many times. The chain joins TRBV6-1 to TRBJ1-1; D may be TRBD1 (6 bases). CDR3 size: 15 residues. Germline CDR1 reads MNHNS; CDR2 reads SASEGT. V was shortened by 7 bases and J by 7 bases, with 22 bases between the two germline ends. The chain's CDR3 is CASIPLGGRGGEAFF. CDR3 DNA: TGTGCCAGCATTCCCCTGGGGGGGAGGGGGGGTGAAGCTTTCTTT.

As to this clonotype: This likely traces to a read error, being one base from a far larger clone. The chain carries TRBV9 and TRBJ2-2; tentatively, D is TRBD2 (7 bases). Looked up from germline, CDR1 is SGDLS and CDR2 is YYNGEE. The CDR3 consists of 17 residues. The CDR3 DNA reads TGTGCCAGCAGCCAAGTTGCGGCGGGGGCCAACACCAGGGAGCTGTTTTTT. This translates into CASSQVAAGANTRELFF.

V gene TRBV12-5 combines with J gene TRBJ2-5; 8 positions agree with TRBD2. V dropped 5 bases and J dropped 5; count of bases not matched to a gene: 4. The germline V gene has CDR1 LGHNT and CDR2 FRNRAP. This CDR3 comprises 13 residues. The CDR3 loop reads CASGTSGGETQYF. For the CDR3, the DNA is TGTGCTAGTGGTACATCGGGAGGGGAGACCCAGTACTTC.

This clonotype was counted at least ten times. V is TRBV12-3 or TRBV12-4 and J is TRBJ1-2; no definite D call. Trimming left V 1 base short and J 1 base short, with 7 bases between. The CDR3 spans 14 residues. Written as DNA, the CDR3 is TGTGCCAGCAGTTTAGTAGGCGTTAACTATGGCTACACCTTC. Translation gives CASSLVGVNYGYTF.

This clonotype was observed many times. The chain has TRBV20-1 and TRBJ2-2, with 7 bases fitting TRBD2. The CDR3 is made up of 16 amino acids. The ends lost 0 bases at V and 5 bases at J; junction bases unmatched: 9. Germline V gene data show CDR1 as DFQATT and CDR2 as SNEGSKA (reference sequence). In DNA, the CDR3 is TGCAGTGCTAGAGATCTCCCGGGAGGAGGGACCGGGGAGCTGTTTTTT. This codes for CSARDLPGGGTGELFF.